The clone carrying this T cell receptor beta chain was seen at least ten times. The antigen is unknown. Amplified TCR beta CDR3 regions came from RNA transcripts. First-round RT-PCR of the TCR CDR3 relied on the HTBI primer set. MiXCR, run by TCRdb on the multiplex PCR reads, gives a single entry per CDR3 protein. This table holds 490,000 or so distinct CDR3 sequences, approximately 48% found once. A patient was excluded if there was uncontrolled infection, other autoimmune disease, pregnancy or lactation. The source of the sample is a study of T cells in Graves' hyperthyroidism and ophthalmopathy. Whole-study results and caveats: For ophthalmopathy, model prediction preceded onset by a median 6.5 months. Clonotypes that were expanded in thyroid above 0.001 mostly appeared in blood too.

CDR3 length equals 13 residues. V lost 0 bases to trimming and J lost 5 bases, with 7 bases between them. Germline CDR1 is SGHAT and CDR2 is FQNNGV. What was sequenced was peripheral blood or thyroid tissue (not recorded which). The TCR comes from an adult woman with Graves' disease, either hyperthyroidism or ophthalmopathy (not recorded which). This chain joins TRBV11-2 and TRBJ1-2; D is unclear. The CDR3 coding sequence is TGTGCCAGCAGCTTAGATCCCCAGTATGGCTACACCTTC. Translation: CASSLDPQYGYTF.